This TCR beta chain was sequenced during a study of blood T cell repertoires in COVID-19. At the level of the study: PBMCs, B-cell-depleted T cells, or T cells provided the cDNA or gDNA that made up the material.

Cohorts were based on clinical histories the participants reported. This CDR3 contains 14 residues. Germline-derived CDR1 and CDR2 are LNHDA and SQIVND (reference sequence). V gave up 3 bases and J gave up 1 base, with 7 bases separating them. The repertoire was sequenced with immunoSEQ multiplex PCR; TCRdb's copy has only in-frame clones and lacks some. The sample lists about 230,000 clones, 85% to 90% occurring once. The TCR comes from a woman in her 30s with acute COVID-19. Material for sequencing was PBMCs or T cells enriched from blood (not recorded which). This chain uses TRBV19 with TRBJ1-5, with D maybe TRBD1 (5 bases). DNA for the CDR3: TGTGCCAGTAGTATCCGGGGGAGCAATCAGCCCCAGCATTTT. Protein sequence: CASSIRGSNQPQHF.